This T cell receptor (beta chain) was profiled in a study of CD8 T cells in ankylosing spondylitis. This CDR3 comprises 18 residues. Trimming cost V 3 bases and J 4 bases, with 23 bases left between them. The germline V gene has CDR1 WSHSY and CDR2 SAAADI. Preparation of TCR beta libraries was done by quantitative 5'-RACE with molecular barcodes. TCRdb re-derived calls from the 5' RACE reads in MiXCR, one entry per CDR3 protein. Of roughly 490,000 distinct CDR3 sequences listed, 5.3% are singletons. Overall study results and limits: For ankylosing spondylitis blood, a TCR beta motif of fewer than 10 highly homologous variants appeared characteristic.

A word on this clonotype: Its antigen is not known.

This rearrangement joins TRBV10-2 to TRBJ2-3, with D maybe TRBD2 (6 bases). Sequenced sample: blood, either unsorted or a sorted T cell fraction (not recorded which). The receptor was isolated from a male donor with ankylosing spondylitis. The DNA of the CDR3 is TGCGCCAGCAGTGACCCACTGCGGCGGGGCTACTCGGCAGATACGCAGTATTTT. Translating it yields CASSDPLRRGYSADTQYF.